Presented here are 21 T cell receptor beta chains from one specimen sequenced in a study of monozygotic twins with inflammatory bowel disease. TCRdb reprocessed the 5' RACE reads and reports one entry per CDR3 protein, with no DNA. The clone table shows some 200,000 distinct CDR3 sequences, with the ten largest holding 1.5% to 2%. Material: blood. These receptors all come from a human donor with ulcerative colitis or Crohn's disease, or a healthy co-twin of an affected twin (not recorded which).

The gene calls are TRBV3-1 and TRBJ1-6. The CDR3 runs to 11 residues. Looked up from germline, CDR1 is LGHDT and CDR2 is YNNKEL (reference sequence). CDR3 in amino acids: CASSQNSPLHF.

This chain uses TRBV29-1 with TRBJ2-5; TCRdb's D gene call, TRBD2, goes unchecked for lack of DNA. Germline values: CDR1 SQVTM, CDR2 ANQGSEA. The CDR3 covers 15 residues. CDR3 residues: CSVDEGPRGRETQYF.

This rearrangement joins TRBV10-1 to TRBJ2-3; TCRdb lists TRBD2, though no DNA is available to test this call. Germline CDR1 WNHNN, CDR2 SYGVQD (reference sequence). The CDR3 totals 13 residues. CDR3 sequence: CAGSGGGTDTQYF.

V is TRBV20-1 and J is TRBJ2-3; lacking DNA, the TRBD1 call made by TCRdb goes unchecked. CDR1 and CDR2 (germline): DFQATT, SNEGSKA (reference sequence). The CDR3 contains 17 residues. The CDR3 here is CSARVPRARQQADTQYF.

The gene calls are TRBV6-1 and TRBJ2-1; no DNA is available, so the TRBD1 call from TCRdb remains unchecked. Germline V gene sequence: CDR1 MNHNS, CDR2 SASEGT. This CDR3 is built from 14 residues. The CDR3 sequence is CASTRGQPLGEQFF.

The gene calls are TRBV5-1 and TRBJ1-1; checking the TCRdb D call of TRBD1 is not possible without DNA. The CDR3 spans 14 residues. Germline CDR1 SGHRS, CDR2 YFSETQ. The CDR3: CASKPPGPPSEAFF.

This chain joins TRBV12-3 or TRBV12-4 and TRBJ2-2; absent DNA, TCRdb's TRBD2 call cannot be checked. This CDR3 has 12 residues. The CDR3 loop is CASTGRTGELFF.

The gene calls are TRBV15 and TRBJ1-5. The length of the CDR3 is 14 residues. Germline V gene lookup returns CDR1 LNHNV and CDR2 YYDKDF (reference sequence). The CDR3 is CATSRELSNQPQHF.

This chain connects TRBV6-5 to TRBJ2-3. In germline, CDR1 is MNHEY, CDR2 SVGAGI. The length of the CDR3 is 11 residues. The CDR3 here is CATYLADTQYF.

This chain's CDR3 is CSVVTGSGNYGYTF. The genes are TRBV29-1 and TRBJ1-2; TCRdb reports TRBD1, a call that lacks DNA to check it against. Germline V lookup: CDR1 SQVTM, CDR2 ANQGSEA. The CDR3 spans 14 residues.

CDR3 protein: CASSLRTGQGQMAQHF. The chain recombines TRBV18 with TRBJ1-5; TCRdb's D call, TRBD1, is unchecked because there is no DNA. The length of the CDR3 is 16 residues. The germline gives CDR1 KGHSH, CDR2 LQKENI. Looking up the rest from reference TRBV18 and TRBJ1-5 gives the full variable domain: NAGVMQNPRHLVRRRGQEARLRCSPMKGHSHVYWYRQLPEEGLKFMVYLQKENIIDESGMPKERFSAEFPKEGPSILRIQQVVRGDSAAYFCASSLRTGQGQMAQHFGDGTRLSIL.

This chain connects TRBV7-3 to TRBJ1-1; there is no DNA to check the TCRdb D call of TRBD1. The CDR3 length is 12 residues. Germline-derived CDR1 and CDR2 are SGHTA and FQGTGA. This chain's CDR3 is CASSPLRGQAFF.

This chain joins TRBV7-9 and TRBJ1-6. The CDR3 spans 14 residues. CDR1 SEHNR and CDR2 FQNEAQ come from the germline V gene (reference sequence). CDR3 loop: CASSPGLGESPLHF.

This chain uses TRBV20-1 with TRBJ2-3; without DNA, the TCRdb call of TRBD1 cannot be checked. From germline, CDR1 is DFQATT and CDR2 SNEGSKA (reference sequence). The CDR3 is 16 residues long. The CDR3: CSASSGTGDFRDTQYF.

The gene calls are TRBV7-2 and TRBJ2-1. The CDR3 extends over 15 amino acids. The germline V gene encodes CDR1 SGHTA and CDR2 FQGNSA. The CDR3 protein is CASSLGRTTYNEQFF.

The V call is TRBV5-1, the J call TRBJ1-2; TCRdb designates TRBD1, a call that cannot be tested without DNA. The V gene's germline CDR1 is SGHRS and CDR2 YFSETQ. This CDR3 spans 13 amino acids. The CDR3: CASNPGGHYGYTF.

The chain couples TRBV9 to TRBJ2-1; TCRdb's D call of TRBD1 is untestable without DNA. The CDR3 length is 17 residues. Germline-derived CDR1 and CDR2 are SGDLS and YYNGEE. CDR3 sequence reads: CASSVAGGQSSYNEQFF.

The rearrangement links TRBV5-1 to TRBJ1-1; as DNA is missing, the TRBD1 call by TCRdb cannot be tested. CDR1 and CDR2 from the germline V gene are SGHRS and YFSETQ. This CDR3 has 14 amino acids. CDR3 amino acids: CASSRHRGRTEAFF.

This CDR3 is CASSFVGRRFPQETQYF. The gene calls are TRBV5-1 and TRBJ2-5; TCRdb lists TRBD1, though no DNA is available to test this call. The V gene's germline CDR1 is SGHRS and CDR2 YFSETQ. CDR3 size: 17 residues.

The chain couples TRBV12-3 or TRBV12-4 to TRBJ2-3; without DNA, the TCRdb call of TRBD1 cannot be checked. The CDR3 has 13 residues. The CDR3 sequence: CASSFLGGDTQYF.

CDR3 sequence reads: CASQRAERTGELFF. The chain carries TRBV18 and TRBJ2-2; without DNA, the TCRdb call of TRBD2 cannot be checked. The CDR3 is made up of 14 amino acids. Germline V lookup: CDR1 KGHSH, CDR2 LQKENI.